This T cell receptor beta chain was documented in a study of early T cells in non-severe SARS-CoV-2 infection. This clonotype was seen a few times. TCRdb re-analysed the 5' RACE reads in MiXCR, keeping a single row per CDR3 protein. This table holds approximately 67,000 distinct CDR3 sequences, under 14% found once. CDR1 and CDR2 (germline): SQVTM, ANQGSEA. CDR3 length: 10 amino acids. Trimming cost V 7 bases and J 5 bases, with 8 bases left between them. Source material: whole blood. The genes are TRBV29-1 and TRBJ2-5; D not resolved. This sequence was found in an adult who was a healthcare worker with PCR-confirmed SARS-CoV-2 infection or an uninfected control (not recorded which). The CDR3 region is CSAAEETQYF. Written as DNA, the CDR3 is TGCAGCGCCGCGGAGGAGACCCAGTACTTC. Using reference TRBV29-1 and TRBJ2-5 for the parts outside the CDR3, the full variable domain is SAVISQKPSRDICQRGTSLTIQCQVDSQVTMMFWYRQQPGQSLTLIATANQGSEATYESGFVIDKFPISRPNLTFSTLTVSNMSPEDSSIYLCSAAEETQYFGPGTRLLVL.